This TCR beta chain was recovered during a study of blood T cell repertoires in COVID-19. Trimming left V 2 bases short and J 8 bases short, with 14 bases between. This CDR3 has 14 residues. Per the germline V gene, CDR1 is SGDLS and CDR2 is YYNGEE. Measured with immunoSEQ multiplex PCR; TCRdb has only the in-frame clones, and not every one. The sample lists 95,000 or so clones, 79% occurring once. The origin of this receptor is an elderly woman with active or convalescent COVID-19. Sequencing input: peripheral blood. V usage is TRBV9 and J usage is TRBJ2-4; D is possibly TRBD2 (5 bases). The CDR3 bases are TGTGCCAGCAGCGTCGGAGGCAGGATGGACATTCAGTACTTC. Amino acids: CASSVGGRMDIQYF.